One and the same sample provided the 8 T cell receptor beta chains below, sequenced in a study of identical twins. TCRdb reprocessed the 5' RACE reads with MiXCR, giving one entry per CDR3 protein. The profile shows some 1,700,000 distinct CDR3 sequences, about 32% of them singletons. Source material: cord blood. Receptors originate from a newborn girl in good health.

This clonotype was detected only a few times. The rearrangement joins TRBV24-1 to TRBJ2-3; D may be TRBD1 or TRBD2 (5 bases each). The CDR3 covers 15 residues. V was clipped by 3 bases and J by 2 bases, with 11 bases between them. Germline CDR1 reads KGHDR; CDR2 reads SFDVKD. This CDR3 is CATSDPWDLTDTQYF. The CDR3 DNA sequence: TGTGCCACCAGTGATCCCTGGGACCTCACAGATACGCAGTATTTT.

As regards this clonotype: A read error may account for a junction end that differs from germline. This rearrangement joins TRBV4-2 to TRBJ1-4, with a tentative D call TRBD1 (6 bases). Germline CDR1 and CDR2: LGHNA and YNFKEQ. CDR3 length: 18 residues. The DNA for the CDR3 is TGTGCCAGCAGCCAAGATCCCCCCGGACAGTTTCGGAATGGAAAACTGTTTTTT. Translating gives CASSQDPPGQFRNGKLFF.

Concerning this clonotype itself: Sequence at one end of the junction differs from germline and may be a read error. This sequence joins TRBV20-1 and TRBJ1-5; 8 nucleotides align to TRBD1. Germline V CDR1 and CDR2: DFQATT, SNEGSKA (reference sequence). The CDR3 runs to 14 residues. The CDR3 protein is CSATRDRTNQPQHF. The CDR3 DNA reads TGCAGCGCTACTCGGGACAGGACTAATCAGCCCCAGCATTTT.

This clonotype has only a few counts. The gene calls are TRBV20-1 and TRBJ2-3; 11 bases match TRBD2. This CDR3 has 18 residues. Looked up from germline, CDR1 is DFQATT and CDR2 is SNEGSKA (reference sequence). V shed 4 bases and J 4 bases; nucleotides not matched to a gene: 16. The CDR3 DNA reads as TGCAGTGCTATTCTTACCCCCACTAGCGGGGGATGGGCAGATACGCAGTATTTT. Encoded protein: CSAILTPTSGGWADTQYF.

The rearrangement joins TRBV20-1 to TRBJ2-3, with D possibly being TRBD1 or TRBD2 (5 bases each). The CDR3 spans 14 residues. V was cut by 2 bases and J by 3 bases, with 12 bases left in between. Germline V CDR1 and CDR2: DFQATT, SNEGSKA (reference sequence). CDR3 sequence: CSARKGPPTDTQYF. CDR3 DNA: TGCAGTGCTAGAAAGGGACCACCAACAGATACGCAGTATTTT.

The DNA of the CDR3 is TGTGCCAGCAGCCTATCCGGGACTATCAACACCGGGGAGCTGTTTTTT. Translated, it gives CASSLSGTINTGELFF. The V and J genes are TRBV3-1 and TRBJ2-2; 7 bases are a match to TRBD2. Germline CDR1 LGHDT, CDR2 YNNKEL (reference sequence). V dropped 4 bases and J dropped 2; count of bases not matched to a gene: 7. This CDR3 comprises 16 residues.

This clonotype has only a few counts. J is TRBJ1-3 and V is TRBV27; the D is unclear. The CDR3 spans 15 residues. Germline V gene sequence: CDR1 MNHEY, CDR2 SMNVEV (reference sequence). Trimming stripped 2 bases from V and 1 base from J, with 9 bases between. The CDR3 coding sequence is TGTGCCAGCAGTTTAGTAAGGAGGTCTGGAAACACCATATATTTT. This translates into CASSLVRRSGNTIYF.

The table lists this clonotype with a few counts. V and J are TRBV20-1 and TRBJ2-7; 8 bases match TRBD2. Germline CDR1 and CDR2: DFQATT and SNEGSKA (reference sequence). The V segment lost 0 bases and the J segment 2 bases; nucleotides outside the gene matches: 6. The CDR3 is 15 amino acids. CDR3 bases: TGCAGTGCTAGAGATCACGGGGGGGCTACCTACGAGCAGTACTTC. Encoded protein: CSARDHGGATYEQYF.